This TCR beta chain was identified in a study of OX40 agonist ivuxolimab in advanced cancers. Generated by immunoSEQ multiplex PCR, the TCRdb table keeps only in-frame clones and is missing some. The sample lists roughly 15,000 clones, about three quarters occurring once. V was trimmed by 3 bases and J by 0 bases, leaving 6 bases between them. This CDR3 is 14 amino acids long. CDR1 is SGHKS and CDR2 is YYEKEE in the germline V gene (reference sequence). The rearrangement uses TRBV5-5 and TRBJ2-2; D gene ambiguous. The sequence was obtained from an adult with an advanced solid tumor such as melanoma, head and neck, liver or kidney cancer. The sequences come from CD4+ or CD8+ T cells sorted from blood, collected in a trial of the OX40 agonist ivuxolimab. For the CDR3, the DNA is TGTGCCAGCAGCTGGACGGCGAACACCGGGGAGCTGTTTTTT. It codes for CASSWTANTGELFF.